These 7 T cell receptor beta chains came from one sample sequenced in a study of T cell changes during pregnancy in multiple sclerosis. Profiled with immunoSEQ multiplex PCR; TCRdb holds only in-frame clones, not every one. There are 20,000 to 25,000 clones in the sample; 80% to 95% occur only once, and about 6.8% lies in the top ten. The specimen was CD8+ T cells from peripheral blood mononuclear cells, collected in the third trimester of pregnancy. These receptors were obtained from a female donor with multiple sclerosis, enrolled in a pregnancy study.

The chain uses TRBV29-1 and TRBJ2-7, with a possible D match to TRBD1 (6 bases). The V end lost 4 bases, the J end lost 3 bases, and 13 bases lay between the germline ends. The CDR3 has 13 residues. CDR1 and CDR2 from the germline V gene are SQVTM and ANQGSEA. CDR3 sequence (DNA): TGCAGCGTTGTCGCAGGGGTGAACTACGAGCAGTACTTC. This gives the protein CSVVAGVNYEQYF.

The chain employs TRBV28 and TRBJ2-7, with D perhaps TRBD1 (5 bases). Trimming pared 3 bases from V and 5 bases from J, leaving 17 bases between. CDR3 length: 15 amino acids. Per the germline V gene, CDR1 is MDHEN and CDR2 is SYDVKM. CDR3 amino acids: CASSLDGRREDEQYF. In nucleotides, the CDR3 is TGTGCCAGCAGTTTGGACGGCCGCAGGGAAGACGAGCAGTACTTC.

The DNA for the CDR3 is TGTGCCAGCAGCTTAGCCCCCGGAGGGATGGACACTGAAGCTTTCTTT. This translates into CASSLAPGGMDTEAFF. V gene TRBV7-6 combines with J gene TRBJ1-1; D is uncertain. V was pared by 0 bases and J by 3 bases, with 14 bases between. CDR1 and CDR2 (germline): SGHVS, FNYEAQ. The CDR3 is 16 amino acids.

The V call is TRBV10-1, the J call TRBJ1-5, with a tentative D call TRBD1 (6 bases). This CDR3 has 15 residues. Trimming removed 10 bases at V and 4 bases at J, with 20 bases between. Per germline, CDR1 WNHNN and CDR2 SYGVQD (reference sequence). CDR3 sequence: CAIGRRGGRNQPQHF. The CDR3 coding sequence is TGCGCCATCGGGAGGAGGGGGGGAAGGAATCAGCCCCAGCATTTT.

V is TRBV15 and J is TRBJ1-5, with 10 bases lining up with TRBD1. The germline V gene encodes CDR1 LNHNV and CDR2 YYDKDF (reference sequence). With V trimmed by 1 base and J by 2 bases, 2 bases remained unmatched. The CDR3 contains 16 residues. The chain's CDR3 is CATSRGGTGGNQPQHF. The DNA for the CDR3 is TGTGCCACCAGCAGAGGAGGGACAGGGGGCAATCAGCCCCAGCATTTT.

The chain employs TRBV7-9 and TRBJ2-1; D possibly corresponds to TRBD2 (6 bases). Germline V gives CDR1 SEHNR, CDR2 FQNEAQ (reference sequence). Trimming removed 5 bases from V and 8 bases from J, with 19 bases in between. The CDR3 is 15 amino acids. This CDR3 reads CASSTSSGRVDEQFF. For the CDR3, the DNA is TGTGCCAGCAGCACTAGCAGTGGGCGGGTCGATGAGCAGTTCTTC.

V gene TRBV7-9 combines with J gene TRBJ2-7; D is unresolved. The germline gives CDR1 SEHNR, CDR2 FQNEAQ (reference sequence). This CDR3 is 12 amino acids long. V was shortened by 3 bases and J by 5 bases, with 8 bases between the two germline ends. In DNA, the CDR3 is TGTGCCAGCAGCTTTTTCAATGACGAGCAGTACTTC. It is translated as CASSFFNDEQYF.